This T cell receptor beta chain was found in a study of shared clonotypes between healthy human individuals. This clone appeared once. Profiled with immunoSEQ multiplex PCR; TCRdb holds only in-frame clones, not every one. The sample lists hundreds of thousands of clones, more than 70% occurring once. CDR3 length: 14 residues. CDR1 is SGHDT and CDR2 is YYEEEE in the germline V gene. V gave up 3 bases and J gave up 7 bases; unmatched junction bases: 8. The clonotype was recovered from a woman in her twenties or thirties in good health. Sequencing was done on a sample of memory CD4+ T cells sorted from blood. Subset here: CD45RA-negative fraction. The V and J genes are TRBV5-6 and TRBJ1-2; TRBD1 agrees at 8 bases. CDR3 nucleotide sequence: TGTGCCAGCAGCTCAATCGACAGGGGAAGTGGCTACACCTTC. Translating gives CASSSIDRGSGYTF.